This T cell receptor (beta chain) was captured in a study of blood T cell repertoires in COVID-19. As for the study in general: Samples of COVID-19 (acute and convalescent) were obtained from the United States, Italy and Spain. PBMCs, B-cell-depleted T cells, or T cells were the source of the cDNA or gDNA that made up the material.

TCRdb keeps only in-frame clones here, not all; method: immunoSEQ multiplex PCR. The sample lists 70,000 to 90,000 clones; approximately 86% were seen once. Germline V gives CDR1 MNHEY, CDR2 SVGAGI. The J segment lost 4 bases and the V segment lost 6 bases, leaving 4 bases of the junction unmatched. This CDR3 region has 14 residues. Specimen: peripheral blood. This TCR was recovered from a man aged 55 to 70 with acute or convalescent COVID-19. The gene calls are TRBV6-5 and TRBJ2-2; 8 nucleotides align to TRBD2. The CDR3 nucleotides read TGTGCCAGCAGAGCGGGAGCGAGCACCGGGGAGCTGTTTTTT. Its protein product is CASRAGASTGELFF.